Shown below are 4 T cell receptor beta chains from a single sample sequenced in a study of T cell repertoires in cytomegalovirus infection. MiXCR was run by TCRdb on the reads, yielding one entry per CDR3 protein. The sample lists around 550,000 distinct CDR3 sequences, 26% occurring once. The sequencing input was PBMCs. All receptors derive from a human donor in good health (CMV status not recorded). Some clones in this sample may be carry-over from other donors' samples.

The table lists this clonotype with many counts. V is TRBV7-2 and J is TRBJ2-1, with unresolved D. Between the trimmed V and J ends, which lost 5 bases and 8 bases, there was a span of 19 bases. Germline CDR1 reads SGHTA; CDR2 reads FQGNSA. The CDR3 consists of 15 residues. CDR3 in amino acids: CASSTSIPGEDEQFF. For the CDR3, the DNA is TGTGCCAGCAGCACATCGATCCCGGGCGAGGATGAGCAGTTCTTC.

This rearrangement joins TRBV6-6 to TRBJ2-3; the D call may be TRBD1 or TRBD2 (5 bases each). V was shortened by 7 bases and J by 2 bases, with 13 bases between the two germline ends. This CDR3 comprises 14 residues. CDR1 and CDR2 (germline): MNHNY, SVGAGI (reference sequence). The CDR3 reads CASKGPTNTDTQYF. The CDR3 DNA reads TGTGCCAGCAAGGGACCGACTAACACAGATACGCAGTATTTT.

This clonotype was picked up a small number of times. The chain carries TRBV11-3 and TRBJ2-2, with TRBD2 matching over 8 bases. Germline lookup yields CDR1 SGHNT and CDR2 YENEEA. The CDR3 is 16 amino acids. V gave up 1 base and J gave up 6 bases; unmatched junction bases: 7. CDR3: CASSLAGGPFAGELFF. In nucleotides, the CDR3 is TGTGCCAGCAGCTTAGCGGGAGGGCCATTCGCCGGGGAGCTGTTTTTT.

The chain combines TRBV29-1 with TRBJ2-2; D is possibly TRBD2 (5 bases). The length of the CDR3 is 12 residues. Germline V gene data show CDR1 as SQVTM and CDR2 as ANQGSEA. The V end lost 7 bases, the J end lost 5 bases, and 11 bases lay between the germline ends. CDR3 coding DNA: TGCAGCGCCCCACTAGGGACCGGGGAGCTGTTTTTT. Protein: CSAPLGTGELFF.